The clone carrying this T cell receptor (beta chain) was seen a handful of times. The antigen is not known. V gave up 0 bases and J gave up 8 bases; unmatched junction bases: 4. CDR3 length: 15 amino acids. The V gene's germline CDR1 is MNHNS and CDR2 SASEGT. Pregnant or lactating patients were excluded, as were those with uncontrolled infection or other autoimmune disease. Diagnoses were made from clinical symptoms, serum measures (thyroxine and TRAb), thyroid ultrasound and orbital computed tomography. The data were taken from a study of T cells in Graves' hyperthyroidism and ophthalmopathy. Broader study findings: Ophthalmopathy was identified by the model a median about 6 months ahead of onset. From stable hyperthyroidism, ophthalmopathy was set apart by a 13 V-J model.

From RNA transcripts, TCR beta CDR3 regions were amplified. The TCR CDR3 was amplified in a first-round RT-PCR using the HTBI primer set. TCRdb independently ran MiXCR on the multiplex PCR reads; one entry per CDR3 protein. Of 550,000 to 600,000 distinct CDR3 sequences listed, around 42% are singletons. Sequencing was done on a sample of peripheral blood or thyroid tissue (not recorded which). V is TRBV6-1 and J is TRBJ1-4, with 9 bases fitting TRBD1. This clonotype was sampled from an adult woman with Graves' disease, either hyperthyroidism or ophthalmopathy (not recorded which). The CDR3 DNA reads as TGTGCCAGCAGTGAAGCCTGGGACAGGGTGGAAAAACTGTTTTTT. Its translation is CASSEAWDRVEKLFF.